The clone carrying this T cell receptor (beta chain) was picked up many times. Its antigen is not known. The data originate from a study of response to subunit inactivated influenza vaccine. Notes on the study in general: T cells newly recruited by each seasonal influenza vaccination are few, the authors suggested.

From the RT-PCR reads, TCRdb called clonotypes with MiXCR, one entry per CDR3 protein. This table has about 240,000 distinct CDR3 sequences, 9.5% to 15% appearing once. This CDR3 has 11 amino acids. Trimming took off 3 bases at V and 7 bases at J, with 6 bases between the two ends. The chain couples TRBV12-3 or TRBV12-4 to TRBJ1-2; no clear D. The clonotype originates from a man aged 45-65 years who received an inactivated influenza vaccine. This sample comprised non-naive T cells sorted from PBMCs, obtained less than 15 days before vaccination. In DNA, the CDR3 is TGTGCCAGCAGTTTGTATCCTGGCTACACCTTC. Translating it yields CASSLYPGYTF.